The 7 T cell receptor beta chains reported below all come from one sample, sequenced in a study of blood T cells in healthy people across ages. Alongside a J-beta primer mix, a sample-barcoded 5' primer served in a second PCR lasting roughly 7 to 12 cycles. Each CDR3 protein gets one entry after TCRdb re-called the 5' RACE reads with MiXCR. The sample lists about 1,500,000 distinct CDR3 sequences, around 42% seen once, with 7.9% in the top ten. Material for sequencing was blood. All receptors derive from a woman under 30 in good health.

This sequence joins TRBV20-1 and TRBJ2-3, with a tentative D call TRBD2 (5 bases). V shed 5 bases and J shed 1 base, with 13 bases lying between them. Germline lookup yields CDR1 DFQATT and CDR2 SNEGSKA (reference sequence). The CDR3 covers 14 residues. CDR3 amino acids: CSAGEGWGTDTQYF. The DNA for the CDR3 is TGCAGTGCTGGCGAGGGATGGGGCACAGATACGCAGTATTTT.

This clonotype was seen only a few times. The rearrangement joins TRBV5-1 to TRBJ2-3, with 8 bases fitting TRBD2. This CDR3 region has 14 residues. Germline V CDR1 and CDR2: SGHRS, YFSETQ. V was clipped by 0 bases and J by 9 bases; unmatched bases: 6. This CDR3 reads CASSLVGLAGTQYF. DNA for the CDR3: TGCGCCAGCAGCTTGGTAGGACTAGCAGGCACGCAGTATTTT.

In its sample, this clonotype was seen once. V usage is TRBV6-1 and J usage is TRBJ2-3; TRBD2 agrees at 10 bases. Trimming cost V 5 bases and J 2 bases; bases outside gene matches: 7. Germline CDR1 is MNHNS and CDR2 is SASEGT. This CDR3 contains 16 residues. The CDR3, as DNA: TGTGCCAGCAGTTCCACTAGCGGGGTCCCCACAGATACGCAGTATTTT. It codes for CASSSTSGVPTDTQYF.

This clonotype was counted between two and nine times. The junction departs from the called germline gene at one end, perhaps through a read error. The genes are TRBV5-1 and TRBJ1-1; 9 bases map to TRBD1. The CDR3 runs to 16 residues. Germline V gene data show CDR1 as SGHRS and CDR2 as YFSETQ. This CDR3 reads CTSSSRQGVSNTEAFF. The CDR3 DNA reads TGCACCAGCAGCTCCCGACAGGGGGTGTCGAACACTGAAGCTTTCTTT.

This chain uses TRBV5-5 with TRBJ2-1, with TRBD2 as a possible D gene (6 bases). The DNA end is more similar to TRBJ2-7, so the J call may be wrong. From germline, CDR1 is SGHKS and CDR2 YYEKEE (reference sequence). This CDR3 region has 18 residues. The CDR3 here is CASRRGLAENPSYNEQYF. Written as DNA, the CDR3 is TGTGCCAGCAGGAGGGGACTTGCCGAGAACCCCTCCTACAATGAGCAGTACTTC.

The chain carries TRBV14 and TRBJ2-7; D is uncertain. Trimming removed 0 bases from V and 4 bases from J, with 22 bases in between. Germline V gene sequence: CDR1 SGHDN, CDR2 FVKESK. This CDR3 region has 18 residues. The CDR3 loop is CASSQEAFEPSFNYEQYF. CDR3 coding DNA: TGTGCCAGCAGCCAAGAAGCTTTTGAGCCATCTTTTAATTACGAGCAGTACTTC.

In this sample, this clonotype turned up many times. The CDR3 nucleotides are TGCAGTGCTAGAGATGGATCCGGGACAGGTTACAATGAGCAGTTCTTC. Residues: CSARDGSGTGYNEQFF. The chain couples TRBV20-1 to TRBJ2-1, with 8 bases identical to TRBD1. The CDR3 runs to 16 residues. Germline loops: CDR1 DFQATT, CDR2 SNEGSKA (reference sequence). The junction had 8 bases not matched to a gene; V was cut back by 0 bases and J by 4 bases.